This T cell receptor (beta chain) came from a study of OX40 agonist ivuxolimab in advanced cancers. Study at large: Prior anti-PD-1, anti-PD-L1 or anti-CTLA-4 therapy did not bar entry, and more than 35% had some. In three patients, partial responses were observed, one with hepatocellular carcinoma and two with cutaneous melanoma. Study conclusions and caveats: On average, a greater number of expanded clones characterised CD8+ T cells relative to CD4+.

As concerns this clone: Its antigen is unidentified.

Sequencing used immunoSEQ multiplex PCR; TCRdb keeps in-frame clones, though not all of them. This table has 30,000 to 50,000 clones, about 89% appearing once. The input for sequencing was CD4+ or CD8+ T cells sorted from blood, taken in a trial of the OX40 agonist ivuxolimab. The receptor was isolated from an adult with an advanced solid tumor such as melanoma, head and neck, liver or kidney cancer.

CDR3 residues: CASSDTSGGSPYEQYF. As DNA, the CDR3 is TGCGCCAGCAGTGATACTAGTGGGGGATCCCCCTACGAGCAGTACTTC. The V call is TRBV10-1, the J call TRBJ2-7, with D perhaps given as TRBD1 or TRBD2 (5 bases each). Germline CDR1 is WNHNN and CDR2 is SYGVQD (reference sequence). There are 16 residues in the CDR3. V lost 3 bases, J lost 2 bases, and 17 bases lay in between.